This TCR beta chain was found in a study of CD8 T cells in ankylosing spondylitis. Study-wide results and limits: Some motif variants were previously reported in reactive arthritis synovial fluid and blood. Ankylosing spondylitis blood appeared to be characterized by a TCR beta motif of eight or nine highly homologous variants.

The length of the CDR3 is 13 residues. The V gene end was trimmed by 3 bases and the J gene end by 15 bases; junction bases not matched to a gene: 8. CDR1 is SGHTA and CDR2 is FQGTGA in the germline V gene. Details on this clonotype: No antigen is known for it.

TCRdb reprocessed the 5' RACE reads with MiXCR, giving one entry per CDR3 protein. This table has roughly 250,000 distinct CDR3 sequences, around 9.1% appearing once. The TCR sequence derives from a male donor with ankylosing spondylitis or in good health (not recorded which). This rearrangement joins TRBV7-3 to TRBJ2-1; TRBD2 matches at 10 bases. Sequenced material: blood, either unsorted or a sorted T cell fraction (not recorded which). CDR3: CASSLLSGGYLFF. CDR3 DNA sequence: TGTGCCAGCAGCTTGCTTAGCGGGGGGTATTTGTTCTTC.